The clone carrying this T cell receptor (beta chain) came up a few times. This sample is part of a study of blood T cell repertoires in COVID-19. Study details: The samples span acute and convalescent COVID-19 from the United States, Italy and Spain. The cDNA or gDNA used as material had been derived from T cells, B-cell-depleted T cells, or PBMCs.

CDR1 ENHRY and CDR2 SYGVKD come from the germline V gene. V was trimmed by 10 bases and J by 7 bases, leaving 17 bases between them. The CDR3 totals 13 residues. Per the original data handling: Nucleated cell counts were estimated from reference gene primer amplification. Clones were read by immunoSEQ multiplex PCR, and TCRdb kept only the in-frame ones, dropping some. That table is the source of V, J and clone size, and D and trimming were worked out from the DNA. The sample contains 120,000 to 150,000 clones, around 84% of which appear only once. This TCR came from a human donor in a cohort sampled during active COVID-19. Specimen: peripheral blood. The chain is built from TRBV10-3 and TRBJ1-5, with D possibly being TRBD1 (6 bases). The CDR3 nucleotides read TGTGCCACCTCGAGGGGGGGCCAACAGCCCCAGCATTTT. Amino acid sequence: CATSRGGQQPQHF.